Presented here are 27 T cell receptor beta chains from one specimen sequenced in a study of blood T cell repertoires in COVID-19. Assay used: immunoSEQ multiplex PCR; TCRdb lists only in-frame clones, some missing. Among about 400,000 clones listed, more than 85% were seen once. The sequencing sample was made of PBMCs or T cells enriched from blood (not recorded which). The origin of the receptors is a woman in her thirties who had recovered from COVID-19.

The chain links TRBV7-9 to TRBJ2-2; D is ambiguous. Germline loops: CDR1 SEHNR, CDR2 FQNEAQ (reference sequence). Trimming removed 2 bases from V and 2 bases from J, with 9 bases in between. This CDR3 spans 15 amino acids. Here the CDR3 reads CASSLRVLNTGELFF. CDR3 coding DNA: TGTGCCAGCAGCTTACGGGTCCTTAACACCGGGGAGCTGTTTTTT. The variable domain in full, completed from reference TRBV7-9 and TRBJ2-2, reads DTGVSQNPRHKITKRGQNVTFRCDPISEHNRLYWYRQTLGQGPEFLTYFQNEAQLEKSRLLSDRFSAERPKGSFSTLEIQRTEQGDSAMYLCASSLRVLNTGELFFGEGSRLTVL.

The CDR3 DNA reads as TGTGCCAGCAGTTTTTCCGGGACTAGCGGGAGGGCCCAGCAAGAGACCCAGTACTTC. Its protein is CASSFSGTSGRAQQETQYF. The chain joins TRBV2 to TRBJ2-5; TRBD2 matches at 16 bases. With V trimmed by 5 bases and J by 2 bases, 11 bases remained unmatched. Germline CDR1 and CDR2: SNHLY and FYNNEI. The CDR3 extends over 19 amino acids.

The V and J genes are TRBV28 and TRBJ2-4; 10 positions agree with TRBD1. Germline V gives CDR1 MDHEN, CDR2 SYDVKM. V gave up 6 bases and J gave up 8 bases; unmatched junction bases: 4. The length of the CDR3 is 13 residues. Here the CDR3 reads CASRPGQGYIQYF. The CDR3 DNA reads TGTGCCAGCAGACCGGGACAGGGGTACATTCAGTACTTC. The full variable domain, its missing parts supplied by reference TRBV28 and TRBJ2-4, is DVKVTQSSRYLVKRTGEKVFLECVQDMDHENMFWYRQDPGLGLRLIYFSYDVKMKEKGDIPEGYSVSREKKERFSLILESASTNQTSMYLCASRPGQGYIQYFGAGTRLSVL.

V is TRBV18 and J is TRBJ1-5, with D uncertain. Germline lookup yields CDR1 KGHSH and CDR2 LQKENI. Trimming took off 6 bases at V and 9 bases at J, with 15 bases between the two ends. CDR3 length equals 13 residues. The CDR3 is CASSHGDRSPQHF. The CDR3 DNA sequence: TGTGCCAGCTCCCACGGAGATAGGTCGCCCCAGCATTTT.

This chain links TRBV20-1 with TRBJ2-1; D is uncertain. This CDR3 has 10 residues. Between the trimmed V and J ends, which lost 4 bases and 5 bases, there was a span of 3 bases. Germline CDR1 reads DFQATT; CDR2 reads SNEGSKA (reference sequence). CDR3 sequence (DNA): TGCAGTGCTACCAACAATGAGCAGTTCTTC. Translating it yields CSATNNEQFF.

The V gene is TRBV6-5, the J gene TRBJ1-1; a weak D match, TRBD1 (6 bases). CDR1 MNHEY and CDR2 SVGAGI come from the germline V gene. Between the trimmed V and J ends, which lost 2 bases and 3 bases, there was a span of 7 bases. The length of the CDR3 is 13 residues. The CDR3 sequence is CASSYPGDTEAFF. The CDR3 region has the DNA TGTGCCAGCAGTTACCCAGGGGACACTGAAGCTTTCTTT.

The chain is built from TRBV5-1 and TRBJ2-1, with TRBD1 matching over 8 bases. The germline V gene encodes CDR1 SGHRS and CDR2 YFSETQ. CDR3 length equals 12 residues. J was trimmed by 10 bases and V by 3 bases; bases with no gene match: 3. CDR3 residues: CASSSQGEEQFF. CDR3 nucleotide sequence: TGCGCCAGCAGCTCACAGGGGGAAGAGCAGTTCTTC.

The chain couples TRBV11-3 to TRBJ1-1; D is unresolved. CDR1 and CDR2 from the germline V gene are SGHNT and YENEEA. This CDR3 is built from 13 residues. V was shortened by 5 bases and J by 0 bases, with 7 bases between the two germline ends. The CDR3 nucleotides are TGTGCCAGCAGCCCCCTTATGAACACTGAAGCTTTCTTT. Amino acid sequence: CASSPLMNTEAFF.

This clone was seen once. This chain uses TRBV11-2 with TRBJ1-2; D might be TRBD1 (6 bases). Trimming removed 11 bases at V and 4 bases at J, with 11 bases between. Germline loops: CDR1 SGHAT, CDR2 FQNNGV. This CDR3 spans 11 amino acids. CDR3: CAYRDLYGYTF. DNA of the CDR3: TGTGCCTACAGGGATCTCTATGGCTACACCTTC.

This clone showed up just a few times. The CDR3: CASSLRGGLGSPLHF. The CDR3 DNA follows: TGTGCCAGCAGCTTAAGGGGGGGTCTGGGATCACCCCTCCACTTT. The chain carries TRBV7-2 and TRBJ1-6; perhaps TRBD1 as D (6 bases). Trimming cost V 2 bases and J 10 bases, with 15 bases left between them. The length of the CDR3 is 15 residues. Germline lookup yields CDR1 SGHTA and CDR2 FQGNSA. Complete variable domain (other parts from reference TRBV7-2 and TRBJ1-6): GAGVSQSPSNKVTEKGKDVELRCDPISGHTALYWYRQSLGQGLEFLIYFQGNSAPDKSGLPSDRFSAERTGGSVSTLTIQRTQQEDSAVYLCASSLRGGLGSPLHFGNGTRLTVT.

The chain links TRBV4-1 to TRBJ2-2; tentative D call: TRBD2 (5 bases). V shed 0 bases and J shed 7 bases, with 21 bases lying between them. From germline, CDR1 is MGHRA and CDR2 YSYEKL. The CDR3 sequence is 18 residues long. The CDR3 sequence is CASSQDSPRGLIYGELFF. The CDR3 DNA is TGCGCCAGCAGCCAAGATTCTCCCCGCGGGCTGATTTACGGGGAGCTGTTTTTT.

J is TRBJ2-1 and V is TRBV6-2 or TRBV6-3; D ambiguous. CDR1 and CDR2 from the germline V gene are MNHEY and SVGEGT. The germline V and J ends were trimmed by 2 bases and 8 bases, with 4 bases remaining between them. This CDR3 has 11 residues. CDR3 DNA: TGTGCCAGCAGTTACCAGTATGAGCAGTTCTTC. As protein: CASSYQYEQFF.

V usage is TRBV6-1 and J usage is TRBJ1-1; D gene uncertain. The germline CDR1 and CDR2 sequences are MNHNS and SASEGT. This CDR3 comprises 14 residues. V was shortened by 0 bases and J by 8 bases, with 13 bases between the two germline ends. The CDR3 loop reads CASSEARGGIEAFF. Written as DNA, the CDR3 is TGTGCCAGCAGTGAAGCGCGGGGAGGAATAGAAGCTTTCTTT.

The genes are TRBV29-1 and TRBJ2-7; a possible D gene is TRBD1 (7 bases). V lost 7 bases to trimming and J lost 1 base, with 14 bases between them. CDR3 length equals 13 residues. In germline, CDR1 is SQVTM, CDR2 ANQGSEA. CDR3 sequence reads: CSGLGGQSYEQYF. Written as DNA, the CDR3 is TGCAGCGGACTGGGGGGACAGTCCTACGAGCAGTACTTC.

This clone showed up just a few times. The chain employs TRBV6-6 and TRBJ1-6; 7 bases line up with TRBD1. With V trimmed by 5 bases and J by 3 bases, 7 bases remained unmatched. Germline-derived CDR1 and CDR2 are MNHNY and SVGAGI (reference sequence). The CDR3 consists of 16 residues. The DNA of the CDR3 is TGTGCCAGCAGTCGATCCCGGGACAGCTATAATTCACCCCTCCACTTT. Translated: CASSRSRDSYNSPLHF.

The CDR3 region is CSARTGYSYEQYF. The CDR3 DNA reads TGCAGCGCCCGGACAGGGTACTCCTACGAGCAGTACTTC. The chain recombines TRBV29-1 with TRBJ2-7; 8 nucleotides match TRBD1. CDR1 and CDR2 from the germline V gene are SQVTM and ANQGSEA. The length of the CDR3 is 13 residues. V lost 7 bases, J lost 0 bases, and 5 bases stayed unmatched.

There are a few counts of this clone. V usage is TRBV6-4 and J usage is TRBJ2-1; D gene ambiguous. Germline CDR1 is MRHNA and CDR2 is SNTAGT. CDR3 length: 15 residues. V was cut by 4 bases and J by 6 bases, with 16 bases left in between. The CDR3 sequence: CASSALGGTFNEQFF. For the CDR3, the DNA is TGTGCCAGCAGTGCCCTTGGCGGAACCTTCAATGAGCAGTTCTTC.

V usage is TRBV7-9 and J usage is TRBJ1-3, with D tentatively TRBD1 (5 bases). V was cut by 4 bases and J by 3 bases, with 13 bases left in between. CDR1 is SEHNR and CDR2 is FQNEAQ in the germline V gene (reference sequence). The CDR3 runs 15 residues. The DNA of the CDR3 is TGTGCCAGCAGCTCGGGGACTTCGCGTGGAAACACCATATATTTT. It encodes CASSSGTSRGNTIYF. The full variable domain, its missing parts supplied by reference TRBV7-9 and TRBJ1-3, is DTGVSQNPRHKITKRGQNVTFRCDPISEHNRLYWYRQTLGQGPEFLTYFQNEAQLEKSRLLSDRFSAERPKGSFSTLEIQRTEQGDSAMYLCASSSGTSRGNTIYFGEGSWLTVV.

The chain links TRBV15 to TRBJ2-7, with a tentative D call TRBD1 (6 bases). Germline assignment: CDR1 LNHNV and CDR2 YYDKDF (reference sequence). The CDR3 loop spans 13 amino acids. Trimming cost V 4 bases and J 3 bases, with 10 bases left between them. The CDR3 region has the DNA TGTGCCACCAGCACAGGGACAAACTACGAGCAGTACTTC. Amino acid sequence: CATSTGTNYEQYF.

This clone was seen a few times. For the CDR3, the DNA is TGTGCCAGCAGACCCGACAGGGGGCTCGAGATTGGCAATCAGCCCCAGCATTTT. Its translation is CASRPDRGLEIGNQPQHF. The J gene is TRBJ1-5, the V gene TRBV2, with 10 bases fitting TRBD1. The CDR3 has 18 amino acids. Germline CDR1 is SNHLY and CDR2 is FYNNEI. V lost 6 bases to trimming and J lost 2 bases; unmatched junction nucleotides: 13.

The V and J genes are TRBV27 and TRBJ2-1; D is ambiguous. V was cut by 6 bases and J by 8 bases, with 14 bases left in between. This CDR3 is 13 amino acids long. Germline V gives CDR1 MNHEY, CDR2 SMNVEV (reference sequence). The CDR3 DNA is TGTGCCAGCAGCCTTGCTATACTCGATGAGCAGTTCTTC. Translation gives CASSLAILDEQFF.

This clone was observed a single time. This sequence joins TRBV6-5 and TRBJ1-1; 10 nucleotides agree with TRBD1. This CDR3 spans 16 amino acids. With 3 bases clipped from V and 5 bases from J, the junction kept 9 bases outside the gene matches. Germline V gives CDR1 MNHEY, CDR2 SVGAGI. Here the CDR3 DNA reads TGTGCCAGCAGTTATCCCGGGACAGGGGTTGGAACTGAAGCTTTCTTT. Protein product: CASSYPGTGVGTEAFF.

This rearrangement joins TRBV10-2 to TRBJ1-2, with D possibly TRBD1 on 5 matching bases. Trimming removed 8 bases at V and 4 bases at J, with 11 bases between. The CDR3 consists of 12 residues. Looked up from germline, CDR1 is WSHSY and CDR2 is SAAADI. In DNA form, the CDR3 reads TGCGCCAGCGGCGGGGGGACCTATGGCTACACCTTC. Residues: CASGGGTYGYTF.

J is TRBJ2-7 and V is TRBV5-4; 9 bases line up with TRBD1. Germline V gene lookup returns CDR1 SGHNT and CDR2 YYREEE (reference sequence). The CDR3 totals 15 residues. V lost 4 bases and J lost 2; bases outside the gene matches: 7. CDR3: CASSPGQGMAYEQYF. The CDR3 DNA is TGTGCCAGCAGCCCGGGACAGGGAATGGCCTACGAGCAGTACTTC.

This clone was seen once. CDR3 DNA: TGCGCCAGCAGGATTGGTAGCGGGATCATCGATGAGCAGTTCTTC. It is translated as CASRIGSGIIDEQFF. The genes are TRBV5-1 and TRBJ2-1, with 8 bases fitting TRBD2. The V and J ends lost 5 bases and 8 bases, in that order; junction bases with no gene match: 12. This CDR3 is built from 15 residues. The V gene's germline CDR1 is SGHRS and CDR2 YFSETQ.

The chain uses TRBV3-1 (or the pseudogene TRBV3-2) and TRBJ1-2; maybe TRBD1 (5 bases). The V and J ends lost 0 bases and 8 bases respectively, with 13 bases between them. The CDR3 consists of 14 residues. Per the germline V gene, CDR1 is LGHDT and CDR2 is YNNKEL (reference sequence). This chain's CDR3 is CASSQDLGAGGYTF. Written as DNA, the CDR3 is TGTGCCAGCAGCCAAGATCTTGGGGCGGGAGGCTACACCTTC.

The CDR3 loop reads CASSFEREWGPDTQYF. CDR3 DNA: TGTGCCAGCAGCTTTGAGCGGGAGTGGGGCCCAGATACGCAGTATTTT. The J gene is TRBJ2-3, the V gene TRBV9, with TRBD2 matching 8 bases. The germline CDR1 and CDR2 sequences are SGDLS and YYNGEE. J gave up 4 bases and V 4 bases, and 11 bases lay outside the gene matches. The CDR3 loop spans 16 amino acids. The complete variable domain, with remaining parts taken from reference TRBV9 and TRBJ2-3, reads DSGVTQTPKHLITATGQRVTLRCSPRSGDLSVYWYQQSLDQGLQFLIQYYNGEERAKGNILERFSAQQFPDLHSELNLSSLELGDSALYFCASSFEREWGPDTQYFGPGTRLTVL.